Reported below is one T cell receptor beta chain. Its target is unknown. The record originates from a study of T cell responses to AZD1222 COVID-19 vaccine. Broader study findings: Nearly half of the spike-specific TCRs reportedly recognize variant regions that carry no mutations.

Trimming shortened V by 0 bases and J by 0 bases, and 16 bases separated the two germline ends. The germline V gene encodes CDR1 SGHNT and CDR2 YYREEE (reference sequence). The CDR3 covers 18 residues. Sequencing was performed with immunoSEQ multiplex PCR; in TCRdb, only in-frame clones are kept and a portion is missing. Of some 200,000 clones listed, roughly 90% are singletons. The sample was peripheral blood, taken 28 days after the second AZD1222 dose. The chain couples TRBV5-4 to TRBJ2-1; D not certain. The sequence was obtained from an adult who received the AZD1222 COVID-19 vaccine. This CDR3 is CASSLDSPRMASYNEQFF. The CDR3 DNA reads as TGTGCCAGCAGCTTGGATTCCCCCAGGATGGCCTCCTACAATGAGCAGTTCTTC.